These 5 T cell receptor beta chains originate from one sample sequenced in a study of CD8 T cells in Susac syndrome. Random hexamers were used to reverse transcribe the RNA input (about 0.5 to 1 ug). TCRdb passed the immunoSEQ multiplex PCR reads through MiXCR, listing each CDR3 protein once. Altogether 350,000 to 550,000 distinct CDR3 sequences are present, around 85% being singletons, with the ten largest covering roughly 0.1%. Sequencing was done on a sample of CD8+ T cells from PBMCs. These receptors were taken from a human donor with multiple sclerosis.

The count of this clonotype is one. The chain uses TRBV2 and TRBJ2-5, with a tentative D call TRBD1 (6 bases). V was cut by 2 bases and J by 5 bases, with 9 bases left in between. Germline V gives CDR1 SNHLY, CDR2 FYNNEI. CDR3 length equals 13 residues. CDR3 sequence (DNA): TGTGCCAGCAGTGAATGGCAGGGGGAGACCCAGTACTTC. Its translation: CASSEWQGETQYF.

The J gene is TRBJ2-2, the V gene TRBV2; weak D call: TRBD2 (5 bases). V shed 4 bases and J shed 1 base, with 13 bases lying between them. There are 16 residues in the CDR3. The germline CDR1 and CDR2 sequences are SNHLY and FYNNEI. CDR3 in DNA: TGTGCCAGCAGTGTATTCGAGGGAAAGAACACCGGGGAGCTGTTTTTT. Amino acids: CASSVFEGKNTGELFF.

The chain recombines TRBV7-6 with TRBJ2-7; D is ambiguous. CDR3 length equals 13 residues. The germline V and J ends were trimmed by 5 bases and 1 base, with 9 bases remaining between them. Germline lookup yields CDR1 SGHVS and CDR2 FNYEAQ. CDR3 bases: TGTGCCAGCAGCCTCGACCCTTCCTACGAGCAGTACTTC. This codes for CASSLDPSYEQYF.

The chain links TRBV15 to TRBJ2-1; D may be TRBD2 (5 bases). The CDR3 contains 15 residues. V shed 0 bases and J shed 2 bases, with 8 bases lying between them. Germline V gives CDR1 LNHNV, CDR2 YYDKDF (reference sequence). Here the CDR3 reads CATSRDGVAYNEQFF. The DNA for the CDR3 is TGTGCCACCAGCAGAGACGGGGTAGCCTACAATGAGCAGTTCTTC.

The chain employs TRBV7-9 and TRBJ1-4; no firm D call. The CDR3 runs to 14 residues. CDR1 and CDR2 from the germline V gene are SEHNR and FQNEAQ (reference sequence). The V gene lost 5 bases and the J gene lost 0 bases, with 7 bases spanning the gap. The CDR3 DNA sequence: TGTGCCAGCAGCGCACCCGCAACTAATGAAAAACTGTTTTTT. Translating it yields CASSAPATNEKLFF. Based on the CDR3 plus reference TRBV7-9 and TRBJ1-4, the full variable domain is DTGVSQNPRHKITKRGQNVTFRCDPISEHNRLYWYRQTLGQGPEFLTYFQNEAQLEKSRLLSDRFSAERPKGSFSTLEIQRTEQGDSAMYLCASSAPATNEKLFFGSGTQLSVL.